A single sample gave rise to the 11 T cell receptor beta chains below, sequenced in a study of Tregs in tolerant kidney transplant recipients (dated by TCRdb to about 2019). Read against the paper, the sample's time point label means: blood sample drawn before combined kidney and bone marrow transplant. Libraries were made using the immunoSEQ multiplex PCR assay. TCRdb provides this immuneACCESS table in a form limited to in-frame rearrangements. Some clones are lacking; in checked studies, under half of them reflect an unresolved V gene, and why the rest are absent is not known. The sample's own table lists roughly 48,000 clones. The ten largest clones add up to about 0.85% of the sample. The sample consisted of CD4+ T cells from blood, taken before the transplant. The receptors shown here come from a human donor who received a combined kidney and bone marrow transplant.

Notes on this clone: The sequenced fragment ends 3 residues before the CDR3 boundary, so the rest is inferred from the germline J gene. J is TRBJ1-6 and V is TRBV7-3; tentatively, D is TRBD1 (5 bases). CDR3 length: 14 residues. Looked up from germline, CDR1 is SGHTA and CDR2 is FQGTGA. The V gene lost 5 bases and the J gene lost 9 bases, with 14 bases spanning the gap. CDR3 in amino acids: CASSQTRQGSPLHF. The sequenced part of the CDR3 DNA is TGTGCCAGCAGCCAGACCCGGCAGGGTTCACCC.

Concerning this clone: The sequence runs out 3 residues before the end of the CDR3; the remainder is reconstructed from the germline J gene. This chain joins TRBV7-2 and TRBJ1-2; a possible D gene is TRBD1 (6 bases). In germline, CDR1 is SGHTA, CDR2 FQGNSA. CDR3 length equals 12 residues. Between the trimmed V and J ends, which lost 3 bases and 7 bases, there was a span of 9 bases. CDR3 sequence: CASSFRGSGYTF. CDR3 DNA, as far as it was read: TGTGCCAGCAGCTTTAGGGGGTCTGGC.

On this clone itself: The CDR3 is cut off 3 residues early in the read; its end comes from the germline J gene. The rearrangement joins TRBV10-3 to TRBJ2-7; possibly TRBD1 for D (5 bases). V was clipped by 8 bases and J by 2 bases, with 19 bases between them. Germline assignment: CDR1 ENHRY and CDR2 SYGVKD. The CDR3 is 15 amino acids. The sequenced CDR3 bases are TGTGCCATCGCTCCCCAGGTTGGGGCCGCCTACGAG. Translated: CAIAPQVGAAYE. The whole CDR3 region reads CAIAPQVGAAYEQYF.

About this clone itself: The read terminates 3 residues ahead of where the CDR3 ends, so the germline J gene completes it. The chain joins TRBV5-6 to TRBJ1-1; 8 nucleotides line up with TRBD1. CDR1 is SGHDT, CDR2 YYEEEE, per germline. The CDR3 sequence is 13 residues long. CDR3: CASSSLDRVGAFF. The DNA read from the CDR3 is TGTGCCAGCAGTTCTCTGGACAGGGTCGGT.

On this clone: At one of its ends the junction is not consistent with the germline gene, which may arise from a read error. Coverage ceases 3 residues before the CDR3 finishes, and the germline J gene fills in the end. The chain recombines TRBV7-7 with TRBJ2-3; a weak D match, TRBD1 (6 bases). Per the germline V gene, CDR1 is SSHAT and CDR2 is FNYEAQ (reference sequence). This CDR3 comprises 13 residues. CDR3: CASSLTGTDTQYF. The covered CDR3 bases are TGTGCTAGCAGCCTCACAGGGACAGATACG.

The CDR3 is CASSLLARDTQYF. The part of the CDR3 DNA that was read is TGTGCCAGCAGCTTGTTAGCGAGAGATACG. This chain uses TRBV5-6 with TRBJ2-3, with D possibly being TRBD2 (5 bases). Coverage ceases 3 residues before the CDR3 finishes, and the germline J gene fills in the end. Germline V gene data show CDR1 as SGHDT and CDR2 as YYEEEE. V was trimmed by 1 base and J by 5 bases, leaving 8 bases between them. The CDR3 is 13 amino acids.

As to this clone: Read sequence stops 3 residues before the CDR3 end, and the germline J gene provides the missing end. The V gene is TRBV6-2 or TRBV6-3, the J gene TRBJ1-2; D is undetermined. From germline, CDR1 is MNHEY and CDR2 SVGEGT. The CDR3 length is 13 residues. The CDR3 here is CASSYSPAGGYTF. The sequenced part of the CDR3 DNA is TGTGCCAGCAGTTACTCCCCTGCGGGGGGC.

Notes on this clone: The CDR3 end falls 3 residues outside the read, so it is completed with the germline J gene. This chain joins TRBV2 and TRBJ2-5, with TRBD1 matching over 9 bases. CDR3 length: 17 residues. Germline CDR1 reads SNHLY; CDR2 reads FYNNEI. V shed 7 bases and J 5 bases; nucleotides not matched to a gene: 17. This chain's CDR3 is CASILRDREGPWETQYF. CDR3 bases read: TGTGCCAGCATTCTCCGGGACAGGGAGGGCCCCTGGGAGACC.

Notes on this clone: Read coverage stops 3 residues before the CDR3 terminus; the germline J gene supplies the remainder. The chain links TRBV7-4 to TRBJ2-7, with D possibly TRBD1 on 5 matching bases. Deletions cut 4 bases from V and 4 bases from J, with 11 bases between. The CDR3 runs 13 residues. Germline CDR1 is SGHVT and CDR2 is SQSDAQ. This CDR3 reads CASSSDHRYEQYF. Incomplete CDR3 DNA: TGTGCCAGCAGCTCGGATCACAGGTACGAG.

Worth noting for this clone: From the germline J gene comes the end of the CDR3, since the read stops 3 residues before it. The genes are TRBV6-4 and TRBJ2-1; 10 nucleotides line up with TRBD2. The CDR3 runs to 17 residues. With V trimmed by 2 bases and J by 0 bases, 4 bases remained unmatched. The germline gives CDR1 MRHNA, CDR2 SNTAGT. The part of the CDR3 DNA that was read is TGTGCCAGCAGTGACGGTTCTAGCGGGAGCTCCTACAATGAG. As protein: CASSDGSSGSSYNE. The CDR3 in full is CASSDGSSGSSYNEQFF.

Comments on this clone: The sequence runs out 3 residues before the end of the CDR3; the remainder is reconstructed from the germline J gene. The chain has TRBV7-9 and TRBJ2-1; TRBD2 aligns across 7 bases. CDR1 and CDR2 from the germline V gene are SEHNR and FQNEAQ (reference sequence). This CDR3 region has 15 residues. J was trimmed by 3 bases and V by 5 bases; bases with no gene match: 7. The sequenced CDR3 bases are TGTGCCAGCAGCCCAGGCGGGGGATACTACAATGAG. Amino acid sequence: CASSPGGGYYNE. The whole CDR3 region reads CASSPGGGYYNEQFF.